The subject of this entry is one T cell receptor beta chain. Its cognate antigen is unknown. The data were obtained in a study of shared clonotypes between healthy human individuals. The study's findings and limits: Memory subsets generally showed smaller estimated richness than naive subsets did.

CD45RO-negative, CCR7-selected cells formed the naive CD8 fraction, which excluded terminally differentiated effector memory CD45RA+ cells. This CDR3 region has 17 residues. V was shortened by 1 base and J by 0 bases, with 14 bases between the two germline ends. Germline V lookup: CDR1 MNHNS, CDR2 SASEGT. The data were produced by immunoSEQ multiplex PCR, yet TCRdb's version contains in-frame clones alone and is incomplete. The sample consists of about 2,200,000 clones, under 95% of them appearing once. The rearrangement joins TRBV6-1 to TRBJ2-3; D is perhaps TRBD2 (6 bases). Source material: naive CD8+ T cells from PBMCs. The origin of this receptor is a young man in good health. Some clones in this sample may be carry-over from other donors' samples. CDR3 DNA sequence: TGTGCCAGCAGTGAAGATGAAATAGCGGTTAGCACAGATACGCAGTATTTT. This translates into CASSEDEIAVSTDTQYF.